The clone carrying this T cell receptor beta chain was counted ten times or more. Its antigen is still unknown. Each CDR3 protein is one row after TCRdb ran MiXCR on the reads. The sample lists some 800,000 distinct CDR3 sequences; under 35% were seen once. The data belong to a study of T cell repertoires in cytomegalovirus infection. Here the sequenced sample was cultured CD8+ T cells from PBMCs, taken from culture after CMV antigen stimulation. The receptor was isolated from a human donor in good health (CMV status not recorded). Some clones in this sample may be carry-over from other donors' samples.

The CDR3 DNA sequence: TGTGCCAGCAGCTTACTCAGGGATGCCACCTACGAGCAGTACTTC. This encodes CASSLLRDATYEQYF. J is TRBJ2-7 and V is TRBV7-9, with D tentatively TRBD1 (5 bases). This CDR3 is 15 amino acids long. The V gene lost 2 bases and the J gene lost 2 bases, with 13 bases spanning the gap. CDR1 and CDR2 from the germline V gene are SEHNR and FQNEAQ (reference sequence).